This is a list of T cell receptor beta chains from one sample in a study of cytomegalovirus exposure and HLA in healthy donors. Assay: immunoSEQ multiplex PCR; the TCRdb copy retains only in-frame clones and omits some. This table has roughly 140,000 clones, over 60% appearing once. Sequencing input: PBMCs. These receptors were collected from a woman between 50 and 59 years old in good health and CMV-seronegative. CDR3s include the opening cysteine and the closing phenylalanine or tryptophan. The order of the fields is clone size, V gene, D gene, J gene, CDR3 DNA, CDR3 protein. D genes are given only for firm matches. Part of the rows lack a size; the others show once, few, many or a class for expanded clones.

clone_size: once
v_call: TRBV30
d_call: -
j_call: TRBJ1-1
cdr3_nt: TGTGCCTGGAGAAGGGCAAGCGGGATATCGGCTTGGACTGAAGCTTTCTTT
cdr3_aa: CAWRRASGISAWTEAFF

clone_size: -
v_call: TRBV7-3
d_call: -
j_call: TRBJ2-2
cdr3_nt: TGTGCCAGCAGCTTCAACAGGGACACCGGGGAGCTGTTTTTT
cdr3_aa: CASSFNRDTGELFF

clone_size: -
v_call: TRBV27
d_call: -
j_call: TRBJ1-2
cdr3_nt: TGTGCCAGCAGGCCCGGGGACATCTATGGCTACACCTTC
cdr3_aa: CASRPGDIYGYTF

clone_size: -
v_call: TRBV9
d_call: -
j_call: TRBJ1-1
cdr3_nt: TGTGCCAGCAGCGTAGGCAGGTGGGACACTGAAGCTTTCTTT
cdr3_aa: CASSVGRWDTEAFF

clone_size: -
v_call: TRBV7-6
d_call: -
j_call: TRBJ2-2
cdr3_nt: TGTGCCAGCAGCATATCTCTCACCGGGGAGCTGTTTTTT
cdr3_aa: CASSISLTGELFF

clone_size: -
v_call: TRBV30
d_call: -
j_call: TRBJ2-5
cdr3_nt: TGTGCCTGGAGTGTAGCTAGAAGGGAGACCCAGTACTTC
cdr3_aa: CAWSVARRETQYF

clone_size: -
v_call: TRBV4-3
d_call: -
j_call: TRBJ2-2
cdr3_nt: TGCGCCAGCAGCCAAGATAGGAGGGGGCAGGGCGGGGAGCTGTTTTTT
cdr3_aa: CASSQDRRGQGGELFF

clone_size: -
v_call: TRBV5-1
d_call: -
j_call: TRBJ2-5
cdr3_nt: TGCGCCAGCAGTTTGAATGAAGGGGGCCAGTACTTC
cdr3_aa: CASSLNEGGQYF

clone_size: -
v_call: TRBV2
d_call: TRBD1
j_call: TRBJ2-7
cdr3_nt: TGTGCCAGCAGCCCCGGGACAGGGGTCCTCGAGCAGTACTTC
cdr3_aa: CASSPGTGVLEQYF

clone_size: -
v_call: TRBV5-4
d_call: TRBD1
j_call: TRBJ2-3
cdr3_nt: TGTGCCAGCAGCTGGGACAGCAGCACAGATACGCAGTATTTT
cdr3_aa: CASSWDSSTDTQYF

clone_size: -
v_call: TRBV5-4
d_call: TRBD2
j_call: TRBJ2-1
cdr3_nt: TGTGCCAGCAGCGGGAAGCGGGGGGGAGACAATGAGCAGTTCTTC
cdr3_aa: CASSGKRGGDNEQFF

clone_size: few
v_call: TRBV6-6
d_call: TRBD1
j_call: TRBJ1-4
cdr3_nt: TGTGCCAGCAGTTCCCGGACAGGGGTCCAAAAACTGTTTTTT
cdr3_aa: CASSSRTGVQKLFF

clone_size: -
v_call: TRBV11-2
d_call: -
j_call: TRBJ2-2
cdr3_nt: TGTGCCAGCAGCCCAAGCGGTCTAGTCGGGGAGCTGTTTTTT
cdr3_aa: CASSPSGLVGELFF

clone_size: -
v_call: TRBV10-3
d_call: TRBD2
j_call: TRBJ2-1
cdr3_nt: TGTGCCATCAGTTCCGGGACTAGCGGGGGGGCCGGCGATGAGCAGTTCTTC
cdr3_aa: CAISSGTSGGAGDEQFF

clone_size: -
v_call: TRBV4-2
d_call: TRBD2
j_call: TRBJ2-3
cdr3_nt: TGTGCCAGCAGCCAAGAGGTAGCGGGGGACACAGATACGCAGTATTTT
cdr3_aa: CASSQEVAGDTDTQYF

clone_size: once
v_call: TRBV7-3
d_call: TRBD2
j_call: TRBJ2-3
cdr3_nt: TGTGCCAGCAGCCCAAGAAGCGGGGGGGCCGCAGATACGCAGTATTTT
cdr3_aa: CASSPRSGGAADTQYF

clone_size: once
v_call: TRBV19
d_call: TRBD2
j_call: TRBJ2-1
cdr3_nt: TGTGCCAGTAGTTCGTTCCGGGGGGTGTACAATGAGCAGTTCTTC
cdr3_aa: CASSSFRGVYNEQFF

clone_size: -
v_call: TRBV27
d_call: -
j_call: TRBJ2-1
cdr3_nt: TGTGCCAGCAGTTTTACCGGGGAGCCCTACAATGAGCAGTTCTTC
cdr3_aa: CASSFTGEPYNEQFF

clone_size: -
v_call: TRBV7-9
d_call: TRBD2
j_call: TRBJ2-5
cdr3_nt: TGTGCCAGCAGCTTGAGGCGGGGGTCCCAAGAGACCCAGTACTTC
cdr3_aa: CASSLRRGSQETQYF

clone_size: -
v_call: TRBV28
d_call: TRBD2
j_call: TRBJ2-7
cdr3_nt: TGTGCCAGCAGTTCCCGGAGGAGCGGGGGCAACTACTACGAGCAGTACTTC
cdr3_aa: CASSSRRSGGNYYEQYF

clone_size: -
v_call: TRBV15
d_call: TRBD1
j_call: TRBJ1-2
cdr3_nt: TGTGCCACCAGCAGAGATGGGACAGGCGATTATGGCTACACCTTC
cdr3_aa: CATSRDGTGDYGYTF

clone_size: -
v_call: TRBV5-1
d_call: -
j_call: TRBJ1-2
cdr3_nt: TGCGCCAGCAGCCTGGACAGTAACTATGGCTACACCTTC
cdr3_aa: CASSLDSNYGYTF

clone_size: -
v_call: TRBV10-1
d_call: -
j_call: TRBJ2-7
cdr3_nt: TGCGCCAGCAGTGAAACCAGGGGCGCCTACGAGCAGTACTTC
cdr3_aa: CASSETRGAYEQYF

clone_size: -
v_call: TRBV7-8
d_call: TRBD1
j_call: TRBJ2-1
cdr3_nt: TGTGCCAGCAGCTTAACAGGGGGGAACTACAATGAGCAGTTCTTC
cdr3_aa: CASSLTGGNYNEQFF

clone_size: -
v_call: TRBV6-1
d_call: -
j_call: TRBJ1-2
cdr3_nt: TGTGCCAGCAGTGGCAGGGTGCTTTTGGGTGGCTACACCTTC
cdr3_aa: CASSGRVLLGGYTF

clone_size: -
v_call: TRBV5-1
d_call: -
j_call: TRBJ2-2
cdr3_nt: TGCGCCAGCAGCTTGGAGGGGCTCCCGAACACCGGGGAGCTGTTTTTT
cdr3_aa: CASSLEGLPNTGELFF

clone_size: once
v_call: TRBV7-8
d_call: TRBD1
j_call: TRBJ2-7
cdr3_nt: TGTGCCAGCAGCCTACAGGGGGTCGAGCAGTACTTC
cdr3_aa: CASSLQGVEQYF

clone_size: -
v_call: TRBV2
d_call: -
j_call: TRBJ2-3
cdr3_nt: TGTGCCAGCAGCCTGGAGACAGATACGCAGTATTTT
cdr3_aa: CASSLETDTQYF

clone_size: -
v_call: TRBV11-3
d_call: -
j_call: TRBJ2-6
cdr3_nt: TGTGCCAGCAGCTCCGGGGCTGGGGCCAACGTCCTGACTTTC
cdr3_aa: CASSSGAGANVLTF

clone_size: -
v_call: TRBV4-2
d_call: -
j_call: TRBJ2-5
cdr3_nt: TGTGCCAGCAGCCAAGAGATAAACAGGGAAGAGACCCAGTACTTC
cdr3_aa: CASSQEINREETQYF

clone_size: -
v_call: TRBV4-1
d_call: TRBD1
j_call: TRBJ2-2
cdr3_nt: TGCGCCAGCAGAATTACGACCGGGACAGGGCAAACCGGGGAGCTGTTTTTT
cdr3_aa: CASRITTGTGQTGELFF

clone_size: -
v_call: TRBV7-9
d_call: -
j_call: TRBJ1-1
cdr3_nt: TGTGCCAGCAGCTTTCTCAGCGGGGTAAACACTGAAGCTTTCTTT
cdr3_aa: CASSFLSGVNTEAFF

clone_size: once
v_call: TRBV28
d_call: -
j_call: TRBJ1-2
cdr3_nt: TGTGCTAGCAGACTTTCCTCGACAGGTTATGGCTACACCTTC
cdr3_aa: CASRLSSTGYGYTF

clone_size: -
v_call: TRBV19
d_call: TRBD1
j_call: TRBJ2-7
cdr3_nt: TGTGCCAGTAGTCCCCGACAGGGTGGAGGCTACGAGCAGTACTTC
cdr3_aa: CASSPRQGGGYEQYF

clone_size: -
v_call: TRBV19
d_call: TRBD1
j_call: TRBJ1-1
cdr3_nt: TGTGCCAGTAGTATACCACAGGGGCTCACTGAAGCTTTCTTT
cdr3_aa: CASSIPQGLTEAFF

clone_size: once
v_call: TRBV5-1
d_call: -
j_call: TRBJ2-2
cdr3_nt: TGCGCCAGCAGCTTAAACACCCAGGGTACCGGGGAGCTGTTTTTT
cdr3_aa: CASSLNTQGTGELFF

clone_size: -
v_call: TRBV28
d_call: -
j_call: TRBJ1-2
cdr3_nt: TGTGCCAGCAGTTTATATGGGGGGGTAGGCTATGGCTACACCTTC
cdr3_aa: CASSLYGGVGYGYTF

clone_size: -
v_call: TRBV27
d_call: -
j_call: TRBJ1-1
cdr3_nt: TGTGCCAGCAGTTCCCACGGGGCAGGGAGACTAGACACTGAAGCTTTCTTT
cdr3_aa: CASSSHGAGRLDTEAFF

clone_size: -
v_call: TRBV6-5
d_call: -
j_call: TRBJ2-7
cdr3_nt: TGTGCCAGCAGTTTATCGGCAGGCCCTAAAGAGCAGTACTTC
cdr3_aa: CASSLSAGPKEQYF

clone_size: few
v_call: TRBV6-5
d_call: -
j_call: TRBJ2-2
cdr3_nt: TGTGCCAGTAACCAGGGGTCGAACACCGGGGAGCTGTTTTTT
cdr3_aa: CASNQGSNTGELFF

clone_size: -
v_call: TRBV5-1
d_call: TRBD2
j_call: TRBJ2-5
cdr3_nt: TGCGCCAGCAGCTTGTTCCAGGGAAGGGGAGGGGAGTACTTC
cdr3_aa: CASSLFQGRGGEYF

clone_size: -
v_call: TRBV6-4
d_call: TRBD2
j_call: TRBJ2-3
cdr3_nt: TGTGCCAGCAGTGATCCGGGACTAGAAACAGATACGCAGTATTTT
cdr3_aa: CASSDPGLETDTQYF

clone_size: -
v_call: TRBV19
d_call: -
j_call: TRBJ1-5
cdr3_nt: TGTGCCAGTGAAGAGGGCAGGGGACCGAGGCAGCCCCAGCATTTT
cdr3_aa: CASEEGRGPRQPQHF

clone_size: -
v_call: TRBV5-1
d_call: TRBD2
j_call: TRBJ2-5
cdr3_nt: TGCGCCAGCAGCATCGGGACTAGCGGGGGAGAGACCCAGTACTTC
cdr3_aa: CASSIGTSGGETQYF

clone_size: -
v_call: TRBV7-9
d_call: -
j_call: TRBJ2-5
cdr3_nt: TGTGCCAGCAGCTTAAGGTCGGGGATGTCGGAGACCCAGTACTTC
cdr3_aa: CASSLRSGMSETQYF

clone_size: -
v_call: TRBV28
d_call: TRBD1
j_call: TRBJ1-4
cdr3_nt: TGTGCCAGCAGTACCGGGACAGGGGCCACGGGTAATGAAAAACTGTTTTTT
cdr3_aa: CASSTGTGATGNEKLFF

clone_size: -
v_call: TRBV5-8
d_call: TRBD2
j_call: TRBJ2-5
cdr3_nt: TGTGCCAGCAGCTTGGGTGGTAGCGGGGAGACCCAGTACTTC
cdr3_aa: CASSLGGSGETQYF

clone_size: few
v_call: TRBV6-1
d_call: -
j_call: TRBJ2-7
cdr3_nt: TGTGCCAGCAGTGAGTCGGAGTTCTACGAGCAGTACTTC
cdr3_aa: CASSESEFYEQYF

clone_size: -
v_call: TRBV13
d_call: TRBD2
j_call: TRBJ2-5
cdr3_nt: TGTGCCAGCAGCCCCGCCGGGGGGTTAGAGACCCAGTACTTC
cdr3_aa: CASSPAGGLETQYF

clone_size: -
v_call: TRBV19
d_call: -
j_call: TRBJ2-5
cdr3_nt: TGTGCCAGTAGTATAGGTGCCAGGGAAAGTCAGGAGACCCAGTACTTC
cdr3_aa: CASSIGARESQETQYF

clone_size: -
v_call: TRBV7-2
d_call: TRBD1
j_call: TRBJ1-2
cdr3_nt: TGTGCCAGCAGCTTAGCGGACAGGTCTAACTATGGCTACACCTTC
cdr3_aa: CASSLADRSNYGYTF

clone_size: once
v_call: TRBV6-5
d_call: -
j_call: TRBJ2-7
cdr3_nt: TGTGCCAGCAGCTCCGGGGTTTCCTACGAGCAGTACTTC
cdr3_aa: CASSSGVSYEQYF

clone_size: few
v_call: TRBV18
d_call: TRBD1
j_call: TRBJ2-6
cdr3_nt: TGTGCCAGCTCCCTGACAGGGGGCGAAGCCAACGTCCTGACTTTC
cdr3_aa: CASSLTGGEANVLTF